The entry below describes one TCR beta chain. The target antigen is unknown. A minimum of 6.5 million PBMCs was isolated per sample. Per sample, extraction of total RNA gave at least 5 micrograms in every case. These data are taken from a study of blood T cells in healthy people across ages. Study-level results: The recorded TCR beta diversity per million T cells decreased in a roughly linear manner with age.

With 0 bases removed from V and 9 bases from J, the gap between germline ends came to 12 bases. Germline CDR1 reads SGHTA; CDR2 reads FQGNSA. There are 14 residues in the CDR3. For the second PCR, which ran for about 7 to 11 cycles, a sample-barcoded 5' primer and a J-beta primer mix were used. TCRdb re-called the 5' RACE reads through MiXCR, storing one row per CDR3 protein. The sample yields about 720,000 distinct CDR3 sequences, 22% seen once. Material for sequencing was blood. The TCR was taken from a man between 65 and 85 years old in good health. The chain is built from TRBV7-2 and TRBJ2-1, with D possibly TRBD2 on 6 matching bases. The CDR3 here is CASSLAEGFGEQFF. The DNA for the CDR3 is TGTGCCAGCAGCTTAGCGGAGGGGTTCGGTGAGCAGTTCTTC.